This is a list of T cell receptor beta chains from one sample in a study of identical twins. Using its own MiXCR run on the 5' RACE reads, TCRdb lists one record per CDR3 protein. The sample carries some 260,000 distinct CDR3 sequences, around an eighth recorded once. The specimen sequenced was memory (CD45RO+) T cells sorted from blood. These receptors were obtained from a young woman in good health. Both conserved end residues are part of each CDR3. The D gene is left open where the match is weak. Clone sizes are given selectively: once, few, many, or a class where the clone is expanded.

TRBJ2-1 | TRBV6-4 | TRBD2 | few | CASRTGLAVTKRVHSEQFF | TGTGCCAGCAGGACAGGACTAGCGGTCACCAAGCGGGTACACAGTGAGCAGTTCTTC
TRBJ2-3 | TRBV5-1 | TRBD1 | few | CASSFNRDRATDTQYF | TGCGCCAGCAGCTTTAACCGGGACAGGGCCACAGATACGCAGTATTTT
TRBJ1-2 | TRBV28 | . | . | CASGGADAYYGYTF | TGTGCCAGCGGGGGAGCCGATGCCTACTATGGCTACACCTTC
TRBJ2-2 | TRBV12-3/TRBV12-4 | TRBD2 | few | CASSFKLASGTGELFF | TGTGCCAGCAGTTTCAAACTAGCGTCCGGCACCGGGGAGCTGTTTTTT
TRBJ2-3 | TRBV6-5 | . | few | CASSYSIVPDTQYF | TGTGCCAGCAGTTACTCTATCGTCCCAGATACGCAGTATTTT
TRBJ2-1 | TRBV15 | TRBD2 | . | CATSGRPLGEQFF | TGTGCCACCTCCGGGAGGCCTTTGGGGGAGCAGTTCTTC
TRBJ1-4 | TRBV9 | . | . | CASSVGDTSGEKLFF | TGTGCCAGCAGCGTAGGGGACACGTCAGGAGAAAAACTGTTTTTT
TRBJ1-1 | TRBV6-1 | TRBD1 | . | CASSQVPGQGFGPEAFF | TGTGCCAGCAGTCAGGTCCCGGGACAGGGTTTCGGGCCCGAAGCTTTCTTT
TRBJ1-5 | TRBV3-1 | . | few | CASSQLRGEQPQHF | TGTGCCAGCAGCCAGCTTAGGGGCGAACAGCCCCAGCATTTT
TRBJ2-5 | TRBV3-1 | TRBD2 | few | CASSPGLLETQYF | TGTGCCAGCAGCCCGGGACTATTAGAGACCCAGTACTTC
TRBJ1-6 | TRBV4-1 | . | . | CASSQLQSPLHF | TGCGCCAGCAGCCAACTACAGTCACCCCTCCACTTT
TRBJ2-7 | TRBV5-5 | . | once | CARSPGPLSYEQYF | TGTGCCAGGAGCCCAGGACCGCTCTCCTACGAGCAGTACTTC
TRBJ2-7 | TRBV20-1 | TRBD2 | once | CSARDPPGPGLAGGTSSYEQYF | TGCAGTGCTAGAGATCCCCCTGGACCGGGACTAGCGGGAGGGACCAGTAGCTACGAGCAGTACTTC
TRBJ2-1 | TRBV5-1 | . | few | CASSSRTEVGEQFF | TGCGCCAGCAGCTCCCGAACCGAGGTCGGTGAGCAGTTCTTC
TRBJ2-3 | TRBV6-5 | . | few | CASSYRESTDTQYF | TGTGCCAGCAGTTACAGAGAGAGCACAGATACGCAGTATTTT
TRBJ1-6 | TRBV14 | TRBD1 | few | CASSQIGTGSSPLHF | TGTGCCAGCAGCCAAATTGGGACAGGGTCTTCACCCCTCCACTTT
TRBJ2-3 | TRBV5-1 | . | few | CASSPGLLTDTQYF | TGCGCCAGCAGCCCGGGACTCCTCACAGATACGCAGTATTTT
TRBJ2-3 | TRBV29-1 | TRBD2 | . | CSSVRSGAYTDTQYF | TGCAGTTCGGTTCGGAGCGGGGCCTACACAGATACGCAGTATTTT
TRBJ2-7 | TRBV6-5 | TRBD1 | . | CASSYSWTGSNEQYF | TGTGCCAGCAGTTACTCCTGGACAGGGAGCAACGAGCAGTACTTC
TRBJ2-7 | TRBV13 | TRBD1 | few | CASSIQGVGEQYF | TGTGCCAGCAGCATACAGGGGGTCGGCGAGCAGTACTTC
TRBJ1-5 | TRBV3-1 | . | . | CASSQGARQPQHF | TGTGCCAGCAGCCAAGGAGCGAGGCAGCCCCAGCATTTT
TRBJ2-1 | TRBV6-2/TRBV6-3 | TRBD2 | few | CASSSPTSGSGEQFF | TGTGCCAGCAGTTCCCCGACTAGCGGGAGTGGTGAGCAGTTCTTC
TRBJ1-5 | TRBV27 | . | . | CASGPNSNQPQHF | TGTGCCAGTGGGCCCAATAGCAATCAGCCCCAGCATTTT
TRBJ2-2 | TRBV6-1 | TRBD2 | few | CASSPLLAGNTGELFF | TGTGCCAGCAGTCCGTTACTAGCGGGGAACACCGGGGAGCTGTTTTTT
TRBJ2-1 | TRBV6-2/TRBV6-3 | . | . | CASRISGLSGRNYNEQFF | TGTGCCAGCAGGATTTCGGGACTTAGTGGGCGAAACTACAATGAGCAGTTCTTC
TRBJ2-1 | TRBV5-8 | . | few | CASSTNGGPFNEQFF | TGTGCCAGCAGCACCAACGGGGGGCCCTTCAATGAGCAGTTCTTC
TRBJ1-1 | TRBV7-9 | . | few | CASSLYQGSTEAFF | TGTGCCAGCAGCTTATATCAGGGTTCCACTGAAGCTTTCTTT
TRBJ2-1 | TRBV29-1 | . | few | CSVSWGKVNNEQFF | TGCAGCGTATCTTGGGGGAAGGTTAACAATGAGCAGTTCTTC
TRBJ2-7 | TRBV10-3 | . | many | CAISVSGISYEQYF | TGTGCCATCAGTGTGTCGGGAATCTCCTACGAGCAGTACTTC
TRBJ2-7 | TRBV4-1 | TRBD1 | . | CASSSPGGLYEQYF | TGCGCCAGCAGCTCCCCAGGGGGCCTATACGAGCAGTACTTC
TRBJ2-3 | TRBV7-2 | TRBD2 | . | CASTRTSASTDTQYF | TGTGCCAGCACCCGGACTAGTGCTAGCACAGATACGCAGTATTTT
TRBJ1-1 | TRBV5-1 | TRBD1 | few | CASSAGQVHTEAFF | TGCGCCAGCAGCGCGGGACAGGTACACACTGAAGCTTTCTTT
TRBJ1-1 | TRBV5-5 | . | . | CASSLMVIAGTEAFF | TGTGCCAGCAGCTTGATGGTCATAGCGGGAACTGAAGCTTTCTTT